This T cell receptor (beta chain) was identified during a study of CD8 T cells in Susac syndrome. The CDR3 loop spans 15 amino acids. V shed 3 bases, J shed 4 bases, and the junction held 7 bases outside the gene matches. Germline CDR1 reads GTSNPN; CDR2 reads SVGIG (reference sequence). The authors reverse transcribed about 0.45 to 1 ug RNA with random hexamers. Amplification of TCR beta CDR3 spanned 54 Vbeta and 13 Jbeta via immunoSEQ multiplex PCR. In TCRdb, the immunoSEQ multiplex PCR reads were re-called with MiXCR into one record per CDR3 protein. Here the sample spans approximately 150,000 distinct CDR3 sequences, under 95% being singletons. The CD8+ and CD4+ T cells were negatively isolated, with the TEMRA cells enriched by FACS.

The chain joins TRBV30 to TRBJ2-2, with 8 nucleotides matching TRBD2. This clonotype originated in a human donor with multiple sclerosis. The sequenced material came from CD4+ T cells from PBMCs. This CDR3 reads CAWRENGRATGELFF. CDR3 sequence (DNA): TGTGCCTGGAGAGAAAACGGGAGGGCCACCGGGGAGCTGTTTTTT.